The 10 T cell receptor beta chains presented below share a single source sample, sequenced in a study of tumor-infiltrating lymphocytes in primary liver carcinoma. Researchers generated TCR beta cDNA from about 0.5 ug of total RNA, relying on a constant-region primer. A slightly modified ARM-PCR protocol with three nested multiplex PCR rounds produced these TCR beta libraries. Forward primers for TRBV1-TRBV30 and a C-beta reverse primer served the first two PCR rounds, at around 9 cycles each. TCRdb independently ran MiXCR on the multiplex PCR reads; one entry per CDR3 protein. There are fewer than 90,000 distinct CDR3 sequences in the sample; 72% occur only once, and roughly a fifth lies in the top ten. DNA and RNA were both co-extracted from approximately 20-30 mg of bulk tissue that had not been sorted. The sequenced sample consisted of liver tumor tissue from sampling region 1. The subset is: tumor region T1, superior pole. These TCRs come from a man in his forties with primary liver carcinoma and hepatitis B virus infection.

The J gene is TRBJ2-1, the V gene TRBV11-2; possible D gene TRBD2, 5 bases. The germline gives CDR1 SGHAT, CDR2 FQNNGV. The CDR3 is 15 amino acids. The germline V and J ends were trimmed by 4 bases and 10 bases, with 20 bases remaining between them. CDR3 coding DNA: TGTGCCAGCAGCTCGCGACTACTGGGAGTGGAGGAGCAGTTCTTC. This encodes CASSSRLLGVEEQFF.

This clonotype was observed at least ten times. This chain joins TRBV28 and TRBJ1-4; 7 bases are a match to TRBD1. This CDR3 contains 14 residues. V was pared by 6 bases and J by 8 bases, with 9 bases of the junction left unmatched. The V gene's germline CDR1 is MDHEN and CDR2 SYDVKM. CDR3 DNA: TGTGCCAGCAGCAGAGACAGGGTATCCGAAAAACTGTTTTTT. It encodes CASSRDRVSEKLFF.

This clonotype was seen a single time. One junction end disagrees with the germline gene, perhaps due to a read error. This chain joins TRBV4-1 and TRBJ2-5; D call uncertain. From germline, CDR1 is MGHRA and CDR2 YSYEKL. CDR3 length equals 13 residues. CDR3 amino acids: CANSLGTGETQYF. The CDR3 bases are TGCGCCAACAGCTTGGGAACCGGAGAGACCCAGTACTTC.

A remark on this clonotype: A junction boundary mismatches the germline segment, possibly from a read error. The chain has TRBV2 and TRBJ2-7; D may match TRBD1 or TRBD2 (6 bases each). The germline V gene has CDR1 SNHLY and CDR2 FYNNEI. The CDR3 runs to 15 residues. Here the CDR3 reads CASSRGGLAPYERYF. For the CDR3, the DNA is TGTGCCAGCAGCCGAGGGGGGCTAGCGCCCTACGAGCGGTACTTC.

The chain is built from TRBV6-5 and TRBJ2-1; 9 bases map to TRBD2. Germline CDR1 MNHEY, CDR2 SVGAGI. V trimming: 6 bases; J trimming: 4 bases; junction bases outside the gene matches: 1. This CDR3 contains 13 residues. In DNA form, the CDR3 reads TGTGCCAGCAGGACTAGCGGATACAATGAGCAGTTCTTC. It codes for CASRTSGYNEQFF.

The chain recombines TRBV20-1 with TRBJ2-7; 7 bases are a match to TRBD2. Germline loops: CDR1 DFQATT, CDR2 SNEGSKA (reference sequence). With V trimmed by 6 bases and J by 3 bases, 14 bases remained unmatched. The CDR3 extends over 15 amino acids. The CDR3 sequence is CSAPSAGAGFYEQYF. The DNA for the CDR3 is TGCAGTGCGCCCAGCGCGGGAGCGGGATTCTACGAGCAGTACTTC.

Comments on this clonotype: Relative to the germline gene, one junction end is altered; a read error may explain this. The chain links TRBV6-1 to TRBJ2-5, with D tentatively TRBD1 or TRBD2 (5 bases each). The CDR3 extends over 13 amino acids. Germline CDR1 reads MNHNS; CDR2 reads SASEGT. This CDR3 is CTSSVGREETQYF. In nucleotides, the CDR3 is TGTACCAGCAGTGTTGGCAGGGAGGAGACCCAGTACTTC.

To note about this clonotype: One end of the junction is discordant with germline, which a read error may explain. This sequence joins TRBV14 and TRBJ2-1; no clear D. Germline V gene data show CDR1 as SGHDN and CDR2 as FVKESK. The CDR3 has 17 residues. For the CDR3, the DNA is TGTGCCAGCAGCCAATCGCGACTGCGCCGGCGGCACAATGAACAGTTCTTC. It codes for CASSQSRLRRRHNEQFF.

In the case of this clonotype: The junction differs from germline at one of its ends, possibly a read error. The rearrangement joins TRBV6-1 to TRBJ1-2; unclear D gene. This CDR3 contains 13 residues. Germline lookup yields CDR1 MNHNS and CDR2 SASEGT. The DNA for the CDR3 is TGTGCCAGCTGGGATACCACTAACTATGGCTACATCTTC. Residues: CASWDTTNYGYIF.

This clonotype was seen many times. The chain carries TRBV6-6 and TRBJ2-5, with 16 positions matching TRBD2. Unmatched junction bases numbered 1, after V lost 5 bases and J lost 7 bases. The V gene's germline CDR1 is MNHNY and CDR2 SVGAGI (reference sequence). The length of the CDR3 is 14 residues. The CDR3 reads CASSGTSGGGTQYF. As DNA, the CDR3 is TGTGCCAGCAGTGGGACTAGCGGGGGGGGGACCCAGTACTTC.